This T cell receptor beta chain was found in a study of cytomegalovirus exposure and HLA in healthy donors. The study ran its PCR with 60 Vbeta and 13 Jbeta primers. Assay: immunoSEQ multiplex PCR; the TCRdb copy retains only in-frame clones and omits some. The sample records about 130,000 clones, about 73% being singletons. Specimen: PBMCs. This sequence was found in a human donor in good health.

CDR3 sequence: CAISPTVIQETQYF. CDR3 DNA: TGTGCCATCAGTCCTACGGTCATCCAAGAGACCCAGTACTTC. The rearrangement uses TRBV10-3 and TRBJ2-5; D is ambiguous. The germline V gene has CDR1 ENHRY and CDR2 SYGVKD. The CDR3 runs 14 residues. V was clipped by 5 bases and J by 1 base, with 11 bases between them.